The 3 T cell receptor beta chains listed next were all sequenced from one sample in a study of B cell selection in AIRE deficiency. Regulatory T cells were sorted as CD4+CD25hiCD127low/negative. The data were produced by immunoSEQ multiplex PCR, yet TCRdb's version contains in-frame clones alone and is incomplete. The table lists around 26,000 clones, about nine tenths of them singletons. Sequenced input: CD4+CD25+ Tregs sorted from PBMCs. The receptors here all came from a human donor in good health.

The J gene is TRBJ2-2, the V gene TRBV9; possible D gene TRBD1, 6 bases. The CDR3 is made up of 17 amino acids. Germline V gene lookup returns CDR1 SGDLS and CDR2 YYNGEE. V lost 0 bases and J 6 bases, leaving 18 bases between the germline ends. This CDR3 reads CASSVVGGGSLAGELFF. DNA of the CDR3: TGTGCCAGCAGCGTAGTCGGTGGGGGCTCCCTGGCCGGGGAGCTGTTTTTT.

The chain carries TRBV6-5 and TRBJ2-3, with D perhaps given as TRBD1 or TRBD2 (5 bases each). The V end lost 6 bases, the J end lost 5 bases, and 18 bases lay between the germline ends. The CDR3 length is 15 residues. Germline V gene sequence: CDR1 MNHEY, CDR2 SVGAGI. As DNA, the CDR3 is TGTGCCAGCAGCCGAGAGGGGCGGCGAGGAGATACGCAGTATTTT. It encodes CASSREGRRGDTQYF.

The chain employs TRBV29-1 and TRBJ2-7; the match to TRBD1 covers 8 bases. V trimming: 4 bases; J trimming: 7 bases; junction bases outside the gene matches: 12. CDR1 SQVTM and CDR2 ANQGSEA come from the germline V gene. CDR3 length: 14 residues. The CDR3: CSVGSQGAWSEQYF. DNA of the CDR3: TGCAGCGTTGGATCCCAGGGGGCATGGAGTGAGCAGTACTTC.